The 30 T cell receptor beta chains in this list originate from one sample, sequenced in a study of T cells in Graves' hyperthyroidism and ophthalmopathy. There were TCR beta CDR3 regions amplified from RNA transcripts. RT-PCR in the first round (using the HTBI primer set) targeted the TCR CDR3. TCRdb ran MiXCR on the multiplex PCR reads and lists one entry per CDR3 protein. The data show about 55,000 distinct CDR3 sequences, with roughly 50% seen just once and roughly 3.3% held by the top ten. The sequenced sample consisted of blood. The receptors here all came from a woman aged 60-70 years with Graves' ophthalmopathy.

This chain uses TRBV2 with TRBJ2-5; 9 nucleotides align to TRBD1. Per the germline V gene, CDR1 is SNHLY and CDR2 is FYNNEI. The CDR3 is 13 residues long. V trimming: 8 bases; J trimming: 9 bases; junction bases outside the gene matches: 10. Here the CDR3 DNA reads TGTGCCAGCGGACAGGGGAGGAGACAGCCCCAGTACTTC. This translates into CASGQGRRQPQYF.

This clonotype has ten or more counts. CDR3 protein: CASSIKSSWTGSQPQHF. In DNA form, the CDR3 reads TGTGCCAGTAGCATAAAGTCGAGCTGGACAGGGAGCCAGCCCCAGCATTTT. V gene TRBV19 combines with J gene TRBJ1-5; 8 bases line up with TRBD1. This CDR3 contains 17 residues. Germline V CDR1 and CDR2: LNHDA, SQIVND (reference sequence). V gave up 6 bases and J gave up 7 bases; unmatched junction bases: 17.

This clonotype has a count of ten or more. V gene TRBV19 combines with J gene TRBJ2-3; D possibly matches TRBD1 or TRBD2 (5 bases each). The V end lost 6 bases, the J end lost 1 base, and 17 bases lay between the germline ends. This CDR3 is built from 16 residues. Per the germline V gene, CDR1 is LNHDA and CDR2 is SQIVND (reference sequence). Here the CDR3 DNA reads TGTGCCAGTAGACCCAGGGTCGACGGGGGCACAGATACGCAGTATTTT. Protein product: CASRPRVDGGTDTQYF.

The genes are TRBV19 and TRBJ1-5; D is ambiguous. V lost 7 bases and J lost 0, with 13 bases in between. The germline CDR1 and CDR2 sequences are LNHDA and SQIVND (reference sequence). This CDR3 is 15 amino acids long. The CDR3 is CASMRPGYSNQPQHF. CDR3 DNA: TGTGCCAGTATGAGGCCGGGGTATAGCAATCAGCCCCAGCATTTT.

The chain joins TRBV20-1 to TRBJ1-4, with TRBD1 matching over 9 bases. Per the germline V gene, CDR1 is DFQATT and CDR2 is SNEGSKA (reference sequence). CDR3 size: 16 residues. V gave up 5 bases and J gave up 8 bases; unmatched junction bases: 15. The CDR3 is CSAEGQGGTDKEKLFF. DNA of the CDR3: TGCAGTGCTGAGGGACAGGGAGGGACAGATAAAGAAAAACTGTTTTTT.

This chain connects TRBV7-6 to TRBJ2-7; the D gene is possibly TRBD1 (6 bases). The germline V and J ends were trimmed by 0 bases and 7 bases, with 16 bases remaining between them. The CDR3 is 15 amino acids. Germline loops: CDR1 SGHVS, CDR2 FNYEAQ. CDR3 sequence: CASSLADRSASEQYF. Written as DNA, the CDR3 is TGTGCCAGCAGCTTAGCAGACAGGTCAGCGTCTGAGCAGTACTTC.

This clonotype appeared many times. The chain couples TRBV6-1 to TRBJ1-6, with D possibly TRBD1 on 5 matching bases. Per the germline V gene, CDR1 is MNHNS and CDR2 is SASEGT. The V and J ends lost 2 bases and 8 bases respectively, with 16 bases between them. The CDR3 contains 16 residues. CDR3 in DNA: TGTGCCAGCAGTGAAATAGCTGGGAAAGGGGATTCACCCCTCCACTTT. It yields the protein CASSEIAGKGDSPLHF.

This clonotype was recorded many times. This chain links TRBV30 with TRBJ1-2; perhaps TRBD1 as D (6 bases). CDR1 is GTSNPN, CDR2 SVGIG, per germline (reference sequence). V shed 2 bases and J shed 7 bases, with 14 bases lying between them. CDR3 length equals 13 residues. The CDR3 is CAWSSTGRGGYTF. The CDR3 DNA follows: TGTGCCTGGAGTTCCACAGGGAGAGGTGGCTACACCTTC.

This clonotype came up many times. The V gene is TRBV27, the J gene TRBJ2-3, with no clear D. Trimming cost V 5 bases and J 2 bases, with 2 bases left between them. CDR1 MNHEY and CDR2 SMNVEV come from the germline V gene (reference sequence). This CDR3 is built from 11 residues. The CDR3 DNA reads as TGTGCCAGCAGTAACACAGATACGCAGTATTTT. Protein product: CASSNTDTQYF.

This clonotype was picked up many times. V gene TRBV6-2 or TRBV6-3 combines with J gene TRBJ2-5; tentative D call: TRBD1 (6 bases). The length of the CDR3 is 15 residues. V lost 7 bases, J lost 4 bases, and 19 bases lay in between. The germline V gene encodes CDR1 MNHEY and CDR2 SVGEGT. The CDR3 DNA sequence: TGTGCCAGCACCTCCCGGACAGAAGGAGGAGAGACCCAGTACTTC. It specifies CASTSRTEGGETQYF.

The V call is TRBV4-2, the J call TRBJ1-5; D remains unclear. CDR3 length: 13 amino acids. CDR1 is LGHNA and CDR2 is YNFKEQ in the germline V gene. Trimming took 0 bases from V and 9 from J, leaving 9 bases between them. DNA for the CDR3: TGTGCCAGCAGCCAAGAGGGGTCGCGGCCCCAGCATTTT. It is translated as CASSQEGSRPQHF.

V gene TRBV7-8 combines with J gene TRBJ1-3; possible D gene TRBD1, 6 bases. The CDR3 contains 17 residues. CDR1 and CDR2 (germline): SGHVS, FQNEAQ. Trimming removed 2 bases from V and 0 bases from J, with 14 bases in between. The DNA of the CDR3 is TGTGCCAGCAGCTTACAGGGGAGGCTGTGCTCTGGAAACACCATATATTTT. It encodes CASSLQGRLCSGNTIYF.

The V and J genes are TRBV20-1 and TRBJ2-3; D remains unclear. CDR3 size: 14 residues. Germline V gives CDR1 DFQATT, CDR2 SNEGSKA (reference sequence). Trimming cost V 3 bases and J 1 base, with 11 bases left between them. CDR3 nucleotides: TGCAGTGCTAGGGATGGGCGCGGCACAGATACGCAGTATTTT. This codes for CSARDGRGTDTQYF.

This clonotype appeared once. CDR3 residues: CASTLGWYEQFF. The CDR3 nucleotides are TGCGCCAGCACCCTTGGATGGTATGAGCAGTTCTTC. The J gene is TRBJ2-1, the V gene TRBV5-1; D gene unclear. The V gene lost 6 bases and the J gene lost 8 bases, with 12 bases spanning the gap. Germline assignment: CDR1 SGHRS and CDR2 YFSETQ. CDR3 size: 12 residues.

On this clonotype itself: The conserved final phenylalanine or tryptophan is absent from the CDR3, which likely points to a read error. The rearrangement links TRBV5-1 to TRBJ1-1; TRBD1 agrees at 9 bases. Looked up from germline, CDR1 is SGHRS and CDR2 is YFSETQ. This CDR3 spans 16 amino acids. The V segment lost 4 bases and the J segment 4 bases; nucleotides outside the gene matches: 11. The CDR3, as DNA: TGCGCCAGCAGCGTCGGGACAGGGCTTTCGGTCACTGAAGCTTTCTCC. Translating gives CASSVGTGLSVTEAFS.

The chain links TRBV20-1 to TRBJ2-5, with 12 bases matching TRBD2. The CDR3 is 14 residues long. CDR1 and CDR2 from the germline V gene are DFQATT and SNEGSKA (reference sequence). The J segment lost 3 bases and the V segment lost 6 bases, leaving 5 bases of the junction unmatched. The CDR3 DNA follows: TGCAGTGCGCCGACTAGCGGGAGCGAAGAGACCCAGTACTTC. It encodes CSAPTSGSEETQYF.

This chain joins TRBV20-1 and TRBJ1-5; D possibly corresponds to TRBD1 (6 bases). V dropped 3 bases and J dropped 2 bases, with 20 bases sitting between them. Germline CDR1 DFQATT, CDR2 SNEGSKA (reference sequence). The CDR3 contains 17 residues. CDR3 nucleotide sequence: TGCAGTGCTAGGGAGGGACATAACTTCATGGGCAATCAGCCCCAGCATTTT. This codes for CSAREGHNFMGNQPQHF.

The CDR3: CASSQRAGTGVNTQYF. The CDR3 coding sequence is TGTGCCAGCAGCCAAAGGGCCGGGACAGGGGTAAATACGCAGTATTTT. V is TRBV3-1 and J is TRBJ2-3, with 10 nucleotides matching TRBD1. Losses at the gene ends were 2 bases for V and 7 bases for J; bases not matched to a gene: 9. The germline V gene has CDR1 LGHDT and CDR2 YNNKEL (reference sequence). CDR3 size: 16 residues.

A few counts support this clonotype. This chain links TRBV18 with TRBJ2-3; possible D gene TRBD2, 6 bases. V gave up 2 bases and J gave up 6 bases, with 15 bases separating them. The germline CDR1 and CDR2 sequences are KGHSH and LQKENI. CDR3 size: 15 residues. The CDR3 sequence: CASSPLAGPRDTQYF. The CDR3 DNA reads TGTGCCAGCTCACCATTGGCGGGACCACGCGATACGCAGTATTTT.

The J gene is TRBJ2-5, the V gene TRBV5-1; D not certain. The germline V and J ends were trimmed by 6 bases and 0 bases, with 15 bases remaining between them. Germline CDR1 reads SGHRS; CDR2 reads YFSETQ. The CDR3 runs to 15 residues. The CDR3 nucleotides read TGCGCCAGCAACGCGACACCTACGTACCAAGAGACCCAGTACTTC. Its translation is CASNATPTYQETQYF. The full variable domain, completed using reference TRBV5-1 and TRBJ2-5, is KAGVTQTPRYLIKTRGQQVTLSCSPISGHRSVSWYQQTPGQGLQFLFEYFSETQRNKGNFPGRFSGRQFSNSRSEMNVSTLELGDSALYLCASNATPTYQETQYFGPGTRLLVL.

This clonotype was counted at least ten times. V gene TRBV10-3 combines with J gene TRBJ2-1, with 9 bases lining up with TRBD2. V trimming: 3 bases; J trimming: 7 bases; junction bases outside the gene matches: 7. The CDR3 runs 15 residues. Germline V gene lookup returns CDR1 ENHRY and CDR2 SYGVKD. For the CDR3, the DNA is TGTGCCATCAGTGAACCGGCGGGGGGGCTAAATGAGCAGTTCTTC. It codes for CAISEPAGGLNEQFF.

This clonotype was seen at least ten times. The rearrangement links TRBV9 to TRBJ2-5; 7 bases fit TRBD1. Germline V gene lookup returns CDR1 SGDLS and CDR2 YYNGEE. V dropped 3 bases and J dropped 4; count of bases not matched to a gene: 6. The CDR3 runs 14 residues. The chain's CDR3 is CASSERQGGETQYF. CDR3 coding DNA: TGTGCCAGCAGCGAACGACAGGGTGGAGAGACCCAGTACTTC.

This clonotype was recorded at least ten times. This chain uses TRBV7-3 with TRBJ2-7; D may be TRBD2 (6 bases). V was trimmed by 3 bases and J by 6 bases, leaving 9 bases between them. Germline V lookup: CDR1 SGHTA, CDR2 FQGTGA. This CDR3 region has 12 residues. The CDR3 loop reads CASSFQGGEQYF. CDR3 DNA sequence: TGTGCCAGCAGCTTTCAGGGAGGCGAGCAGTACTTC. Full variable domain (outside the CDR3, taken from reference TRBV7-3 and TRBJ2-7): GAGVSQTPSNKVTEKGKYVELRCDPISGHTALYWYRQSLGQGPEFLIYFQGTGAADDSGLPNDRFFAVRPEGSVSTLKIQRTERGDSAVYLCASSFQGGEQYFGPGTRLTVT.

V is TRBV15 and J is TRBJ2-1; 12 nucleotides agree with TRBD2. V was clipped by 0 bases and J by 2 bases; unmatched bases: 8. This CDR3 has 19 amino acids. The V gene's germline CDR1 is LNHNV and CDR2 YYDKDF (reference sequence). The CDR3 region is CATSREVASGGGTYNEQFF. The CDR3 DNA sequence: TGTGCCACCAGCAGAGAGGTGGCTAGCGGGGGGGGGACCTACAATGAGCAGTTCTTC.

The chain has TRBV7-2 and TRBJ2-2; TRBD2 matches at 13 bases. Losses at the gene ends were 4 bases for V and 0 bases for J; bases not matched to a gene: 8. CDR1 is SGHTA and CDR2 is FQGNSA in the germline V gene. This CDR3 is 19 amino acids long. CDR3 sequence reads: CASSSGLAGVSPNTGELFF. CDR3 DNA sequence: TGTGCCAGCAGCTCAGGACTAGCGGGAGTGTCTCCGAACACCGGGGAGCTGTTTTTT. Full variable domain (missing parts from reference TRBV7-2 and TRBJ2-2): GAGVSQSPSNKVTEKGKDVELRCDPISGHTALYWYRQSLGQGLEFLIYFQGNSAPDKSGLPSDRFSAERTGGSVSTLTIQRTQQEDSAVYLCASSSGLAGVSPNTGELFFGEGSRLTVL.

The chain links TRBV19 to TRBJ2-3; perhaps TRBD1 as D (6 bases). Germline CDR1 and CDR2: LNHDA and SQIVND (reference sequence). The CDR3 is made up of 13 amino acids. Trimming stripped 4 bases from V and 11 bases from J, with 16 bases between. In nucleotides, the CDR3 is TGTGCCAGTAGTAGGGGACACGGCAGTGAGCAGTATTTT. Translating gives CASSRGHGSEQYF.

The genes are TRBV29-1 and TRBJ1-2; D gene ambiguous. This CDR3 is built from 12 residues. Between the trimmed V and J ends, which lost 4 bases and 4 bases, there was a span of 10 bases. The V gene's germline CDR1 is SQVTM and CDR2 ANQGSEA. CDR3 protein: CSVGLSFYGYTF. CDR3 DNA sequence: TGCAGCGTTGGCCTGTCCTTCTATGGCTACACCTTC.

This clonotype came up many times. This chain connects TRBV7-6 to TRBJ1-1; D is perhaps TRBD1 (6 bases). V lost 3 bases to trimming and J lost 3 bases, with 14 bases between them. Germline V CDR1 and CDR2: SGHVS, FNYEAQ. This CDR3 region has 15 residues. CDR3 amino acids: CASSFSRGGDTEAFF. CDR3 bases: TGTGCCAGCAGCTTTTCGCGAGGGGGGGACACTGAAGCTTTCTTT.

The chain is built from TRBV20-1 and TRBJ2-5; the match to TRBD2 covers 8 bases. V lost 0 bases, J lost 3 bases, and 6 bases stayed unmatched. Germline CDR1 and CDR2: DFQATT and SNEGSKA (reference sequence). The CDR3 has 15 residues. The CDR3 region is CSARELGGAEETQYF. CDR3 nucleotide sequence: TGCAGTGCTAGAGAGCTCGGGGGGGCGGAAGAGACCCAGTACTTC.

V is TRBV7-2 and J is TRBJ2-7; TRBD1 matches 8 bases. Germline CDR1 reads SGHTA; CDR2 reads FQGNSA. This CDR3 region has 16 residues. With V trimmed by 3 bases and J by 2 bases, 9 bases remained unmatched. CDR3 in DNA: TGTGCCAGCAGCTTGACTACCGGGACAGGTGCCTACGAGCAGTACTTC. Translated, it gives CASSLTTGTGAYEQYF.